The present entry profiles one T cell receptor (beta chain) with its context. Antigen: not known. For the second PCR, which ran for 7 to 11 cycles, a sample-barcoded 5' primer and a J-beta primer mix were used. A single record per CDR3 protein comes from TCRdb applying MiXCR to the 5' RACE reads. The data contain roughly 1,700,000 distinct CDR3 sequences, under 30% of them singletons. CDR3 length equals 15 residues. Germline lookup yields CDR1 MNHEY and CDR2 SVGAGI. J lost 10 bases, V lost 7 bases, and 16 bases had no gene match. All donors came from Russia, were Caucasian and healthy, and spanned ages about 6 to 100. Samples each had at least 5.5 micrograms of total RNA extracted. The data were taken from a study of blood T cells in healthy people across ages. General study results and limits: CMV status of donors was not determined, possibly confounding expanded clonotype changes. A roughly linear age-dependent decrease characterized TCR beta diversity per million T cells.

The sequence was collected from a woman in her thirties in good health. The chain combines TRBV6-5 with TRBJ2-1; 7 bases map to TRBD1. Source material: blood. CDR3 sequence (DNA): TGTGCCAGCACCACCGCTCCGACAGGGATGGAAGAGCAGTTCTTC. Protein sequence: CASTTAPTGMEEQFF.